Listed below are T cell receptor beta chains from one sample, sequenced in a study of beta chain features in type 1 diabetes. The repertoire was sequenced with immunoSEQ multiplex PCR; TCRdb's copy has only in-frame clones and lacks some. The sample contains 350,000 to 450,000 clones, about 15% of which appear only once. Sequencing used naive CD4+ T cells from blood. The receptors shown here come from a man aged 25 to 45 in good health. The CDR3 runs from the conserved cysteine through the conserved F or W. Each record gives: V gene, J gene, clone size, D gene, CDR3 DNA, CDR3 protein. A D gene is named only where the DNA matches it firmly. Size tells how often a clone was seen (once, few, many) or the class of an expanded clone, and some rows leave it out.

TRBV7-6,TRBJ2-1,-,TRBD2,TGTGCCAGCAGCCCCTCTAGCGGGAGGAGCGGCTACAATGAGCAGTTCTTC,CASSPSSGRSGYNEQFF
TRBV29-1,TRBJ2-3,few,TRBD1,TGCAGCTCTAGACAGGGCCTCACAGATACGCAGTATTTT,CSSRQGLTDTQYF
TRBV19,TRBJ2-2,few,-,TGTGCCAGTAGTATTGGGAACACCGGGGAGCTGTTTTTT,CASSIGNTGELFF
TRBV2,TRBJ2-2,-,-,TGTGCCAGCAATCGAAAGAGCGCCGGGGAGCTGTTTTTT,CASNRKSAGELFF
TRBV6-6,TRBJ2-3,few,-,TGTGCCAGCAGTTACGCTACGGCTAGCACAGATACGCAGTATTTT,CASSYATASTDTQYF
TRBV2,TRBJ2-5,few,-,TGTGCCAGCAGTGAACCGGAGACCCAGTACTTC,CASSEPETQYF
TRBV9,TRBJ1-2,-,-,TGTGCCAGCAGCCCCTGGACAGCTAAAGTGACCTATGGCTACACCTTC,CASSPWTAKVTYGYTF
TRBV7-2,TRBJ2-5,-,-,TGTGCCAGCACCCGTGGTAGGGAGACCCAGTACTTC,CASTRGRETQYF
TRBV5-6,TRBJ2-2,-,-,TGTGCCAGCAGCTTGGCGGCGGGGCGCTCGAACACCGGGGAGCTGTTTTTT,CASSLAAGRSNTGELFF
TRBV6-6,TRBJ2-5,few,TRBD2,TGTGCCAGCAGTTACCCCGGCGGGGGGGCGAAAGAGACCCAGTACTTC,CASSYPGGGAKETQYF
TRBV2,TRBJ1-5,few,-,TGTGCCAGCAGTGAAGACCCAATCAAGCCCCAGCATTTT,CASSEDPIKPQHF
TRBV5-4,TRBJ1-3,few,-,TGTGCCAGCAGCTGGAGCTCCTCTGGAAACACCATATATTTT,CASSWSSSGNTIYF
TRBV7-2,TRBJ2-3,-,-,TGTGCCAGCAGCAAACATTCCGGGCGGGGCCCAGATACGCAGTATTTT,CASSKHSGRGPDTQYF
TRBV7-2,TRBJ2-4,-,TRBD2,TGTGCCAGCAGCTTGACCGGGACTAGCGATATTCAGTACTTC,CASSLTGTSDIQYF
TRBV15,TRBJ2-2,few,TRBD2,TGTGCCACCAGCAGGGGAGGGAGGAACACCGGGGAGCTGTTTTTT,CATSRGGRNTGELFF
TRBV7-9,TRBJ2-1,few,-,TGTGCCAGCAGCTCCTATGCAGATGAGCAGTTCTTC,CASSSYADEQFF
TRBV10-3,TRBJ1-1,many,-,TGTGCCATCAGTGAGATGGGTAGGGCTGAAGCTTTCTTT,CAISEMGRAEAFF
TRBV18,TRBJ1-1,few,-,TGTGCCAGCTCATACCACAGGGTGAACACTGAAGCTTTCTTT,CASSYHRVNTEAFF
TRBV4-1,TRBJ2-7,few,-,TGCGCCAGCAGCCGAGGGGACGGATACTCCTACGAGCAGTACTTC,CASSRGDGYSYEQYF
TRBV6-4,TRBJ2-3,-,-,TGTGCCAGCAGTCCGGCGTTCGGATTCGATACGCAGTATTTT,CASSPAFGFDTQYF
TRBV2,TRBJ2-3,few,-,TGTGCCAGCAGTGAGGCTACGCAGTATTTT,CASSEATQYF
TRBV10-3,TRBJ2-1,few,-,TGTGCCATCAGTGAGAGACGGACCCCCGAGGGTGAGCAGTTCTTC,CAISERRTPEGEQFF
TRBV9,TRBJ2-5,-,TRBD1,TGTGCCAGCAGCCCGGGACAGCTCCAAGAGACCCAGTACTTC,CASSPGQLQETQYF
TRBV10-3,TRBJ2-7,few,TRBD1,TGTGCCATCACGACAGGGTCTAACTACGAGCAGTACTTC,CAITTGSNYEQYF
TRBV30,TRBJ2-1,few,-,TGTGCCTGGAGGCAGGGGAGGTCCTACAATGAGCAGTTCTTC,CAWRQGRSYNEQFF
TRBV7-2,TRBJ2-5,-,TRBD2,TGTGCCAGCAGCTTAGAGTGGCTAGCGGGAAAGAAGACCCAGTACTTC,CASSLEWLAGKKTQYF
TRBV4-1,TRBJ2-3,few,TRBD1,TGCGCCAGCAGCCGAACTACAGGGGGCTCTTCAGATACGCAGTATTTT,CASSRTTGGSSDTQYF